These T cell receptor beta chains were read from a single sample in a study of cytomegalovirus exposure and HLA in healthy donors. Sequencing was performed with immunoSEQ multiplex PCR; in TCRdb, only in-frame clones are kept and a portion is missing. The sample contains fewer than 250,000 clones, 87% of which appear only once. The sample comprised PBMCs. Receptors were obtained from a boy younger than 10 in good health and CMV-seronegative. CDR3s include the opening cysteine and the closing phenylalanine or tryptophan. Fields, in order: CDR3 length, V gene, J gene, clone size, D gene, CDR3 DNA, CDR3 protein. A D gene is named only where the DNA matches it firmly. Expanded clones are given a class, and other clones once, few, many or no size at all.

CDR3 length: 14; V gene: TRBV6-1; J gene: TRBJ2-7; clone size: -; D gene: -; CDR3 DNA: TGTGCCACCAACCGGGACACTAGCTCCTACGAGCAGTACTTC; CDR3 protein: CATNRDTSSYEQYF
CDR3 length: 17; V gene: TRBV5-6; J gene: TRBJ2-7; clone size: -; D gene: TRBD2; CDR3 DNA: TGTGCCAGCAGCCCGGGCCCCCAGCGGGAGGACCTTTACGAGCAGTACTTC; CDR3 protein: CASSPGPQREDLYEQYF
CDR3 length: 18; V gene: TRBV4-1; J gene: TRBJ2-5; clone size: once; D gene: TRBD2; CDR3 DNA: TGCGCCAGCAGCCAGGCCCCGGGACTAGCGGGAGTGGGGGAGACCCAGTACTTC; CDR3 protein: CASSQAPGLAGVGETQYF
CDR3 length: 11; V gene: TRBV29-1; J gene: TRBJ2-7; clone size: -; D gene: -; CDR3 DNA: TGCAGCGTAAACCAGGGTCGCGAGCAGTACTTC; CDR3 protein: CSVNQGREQYF
CDR3 length: 12; V gene: TRBV27; J gene: TRBJ2-7; clone size: -; D gene: -; CDR3 DNA: TGTGCCAGCAGTCCATCAGGGGCCGAGCAGTACTTC; CDR3 protein: CASSPSGAEQYF
CDR3 length: 13; V gene: TRBV6-1; J gene: TRBJ1-2; clone size: -; D gene: -; CDR3 DNA: TGTGCCAGCAGCACCCGGGGGGGGGATGGCTACACCTTC; CDR3 protein: CASSTRGGDGYTF
CDR3 length: 14; V gene: TRBV30; J gene: TRBJ1-4; clone size: -; D gene: TRBD1; CDR3 DNA: TGTGCCTGGAGCGCCGGGACAGGGAATGAAAAACTGTTTTTT; CDR3 protein: CAWSAGTGNEKLFF
CDR3 length: 16; V gene: TRBV30; J gene: TRBJ1-3; clone size: -; D gene: -; CDR3 DNA: TGTGCCTGGAGTGCGAGGCAGCGAGGCTCTGGAAACACCATATATTTT; CDR3 protein: CAWSARQRGSGNTIYF
CDR3 length: 15; V gene: TRBV27; J gene: TRBJ2-7; clone size: -; D gene: TRBD2; CDR3 DNA: TGTGCCAGCAGTTCCGGCGGGGGAGGATCCTACGAGCAGTACTTC; CDR3 protein: CASSSGGGGSYEQYF
CDR3 length: 16; V gene: TRBV9; J gene: TRBJ1-3; clone size: -; D gene: TRBD1; CDR3 DNA: TGTGCCAGCAGCGTAGTGTCAGGGGGTGGAGGAAACACCATATATTTT; CDR3 protein: CASSVVSGGGGNTIYF
CDR3 length: 12; V gene: TRBV7-9; J gene: TRBJ2-1; clone size: -; D gene: -; CDR3 DNA: TGTGCCAGCAGCCTATCGGGGGAAGAGCAGTTCTTC; CDR3 protein: CASSLSGEEQFF
CDR3 length: 15; V gene: TRBV2; J gene: TRBJ2-7; clone size: -; D gene: TRBD2; CDR3 DNA: TGTGCCAGCAGGGCCTCTAGCGGCACTTCCTACGAGCAGTACTTC; CDR3 protein: CASRASSGTSYEQYF
CDR3 length: 14; V gene: TRBV11-2; J gene: TRBJ2-7; clone size: -; D gene: TRBD1; CDR3 DNA: TGTGCCAGCAGCGAAACAGGGGGAAGGTACGAGCAGTACTTC; CDR3 protein: CASSETGGRYEQYF
CDR3 length: 14; V gene: TRBV11-2; J gene: TRBJ2-5; clone size: -; D gene: TRBD1; CDR3 DNA: TGTGCCAGCAGCTTAAACCCACAGGGGGAGACCCAGTACTTC; CDR3 protein: CASSLNPQGETQYF